This T cell receptor beta chain comes out of a study of blood T cell repertoires in COVID-19. In germline, CDR1 is SQVTM, CDR2 ANQGSEA. J was trimmed by 7 bases and V by 6 bases; bases with no gene match: 10. The CDR3 totals 13 residues. Methods used by the authors: The authors estimated nucleated cell counts from reference gene primer amplification. Some clones are missing from TCRdb's copy, which holds only in-frame ones; the method was immunoSEQ multiplex PCR. V and J calls and clone size come straight from that table; D and trimming were deduced from the DNA. The repertoire includes approximately 28,000 clones, under 95% of them detected once, and less than 10% sits in the top ten.

This receptor was obtained from an older man with active or convalescent COVID-19. The sequencing sample was made of peripheral blood. The chain recombines TRBV29-1 with TRBJ1-2; 8 nucleotides agree with TRBD1. CDR3 amino acids: CSVRDRSGFGYTF. In nucleotides, the CDR3 is TGCAGCGTGAGGGACAGGAGCGGGTTTGGCTACACCTTC.